The 7 T cell receptor beta chains below were found in one sample sequenced in a study of blood T cell repertoires in COVID-19. Assay: immunoSEQ multiplex PCR; the TCRdb copy retains only in-frame clones and omits some. Of 150,000 to 180,000 clones listed, roughly four fifths are singletons. The sequenced material came from peripheral blood. These receptors were obtained from a woman aged 80 or over with acute or convalescent COVID-19.

CDR3 residues: CASSRDRVVSQPQHF. The CDR3 DNA reads as TGTGCCAGCAGCCGGGACAGGGTTGTCAGTCAGCCCCAGCATTTT. The V gene is TRBV2, the J gene TRBJ1-5, with 9 positions matching TRBD1. Losses at the gene ends were 6 bases for V and 6 bases for J; bases not matched to a gene: 9. CDR1 and CDR2 (germline): SNHLY, FYNNEI. The CDR3 spans 15 residues.

The chain carries TRBV29-1 and TRBJ2-1; 13 bases are a match to TRBD2. J was trimmed by 8 bases and V by 8 bases; bases with no gene match: 6. Germline V gene data show CDR1 as SQVTM and CDR2 as ANQGSEA. This CDR3 contains 13 residues. The CDR3 protein is CSSTSGGGYEQFF. The CDR3 coding sequence is TGCAGCAGTACTAGCGGGGGGGGATATGAGCAGTTCTTC.

The gene calls are TRBV7-8 and TRBJ2-3; D unresolved. The V and J ends lost 2 bases and 2 bases respectively, with 8 bases between them. Germline CDR1 and CDR2: SGHVS and FQNEAQ. The CDR3 runs 14 residues. In DNA, the CDR3 is TGTGCCAGCAGCTTATCGAGGAACACAGATACGCAGTATTTT. Amino acids: CASSLSRNTDTQYF. The variable domain in full, with the rest retrieved from reference TRBV7-8 and TRBJ2-3, is GAGVSQSPRYKVAKRGQDVALRCDPISGHVSLFWYQQALGQGPEFLTYFQNEAQLDKSGLPSDRFFAERPEGSVSTLKIQRTQQEDSAVYLCASSLSRNTDTQYFGPGTRLTVL.

The rearrangement uses TRBV30 and TRBJ2-1, with D unresolved. V lost 0 bases, J lost 8 bases, and 11 bases lay in between. The CDR3 extends over 13 amino acids. Germline V CDR1 and CDR2: GTSNPN, SVGIG (reference sequence). The CDR3, as DNA: TGTGCCTGGAGTGTAGAGAGGAAGGATGAGCAGTTCTTC. Its protein is CAWSVERKDEQFF.

In this sample, this clone turned up a few times. The rearrangement uses TRBV7-2 and TRBJ1-6; the D gene is possibly TRBD1 (6 bases). Trimming removed 1 base at V and 11 bases at J, with 12 bases between. This CDR3 has 14 amino acids. Germline CDR1 and CDR2: SGHTA and FQGNSA. The CDR3 region is CASSLEGVVTPLHF. For the CDR3, the DNA is TGTGCCAGCAGCTTAGAGGGGGTTGTAACACCCCTCCACTTT.

The rearrangement uses TRBV30 and TRBJ2-7; TRBD2 matches at 10 bases. Germline CDR1 GTSNPN, CDR2 SVGIG (reference sequence). The V segment lost 3 bases and the J segment 4 bases; nucleotides outside the gene matches: 9. This CDR3 has 15 amino acids. The CDR3 DNA follows: TGTGCCTGGAGCGCCAGCGGGAGGGCCGGTTACGAGCAGTACTTC. Translating it yields CAWSASGRAGYEQYF.

The V call is TRBV4-2, the J call TRBJ2-3; D is undetermined. Trimming removed 0 bases from V and 0 bases from J, with 7 bases in between. The length of the CDR3 is 15 residues. Germline CDR1 and CDR2: LGHNA and YNFKEQ. The CDR3: CASSQDPGSTDTQYF. In nucleotides, the CDR3 is TGTGCCAGCAGCCAAGACCCGGGTAGCACAGATACGCAGTATTTT.